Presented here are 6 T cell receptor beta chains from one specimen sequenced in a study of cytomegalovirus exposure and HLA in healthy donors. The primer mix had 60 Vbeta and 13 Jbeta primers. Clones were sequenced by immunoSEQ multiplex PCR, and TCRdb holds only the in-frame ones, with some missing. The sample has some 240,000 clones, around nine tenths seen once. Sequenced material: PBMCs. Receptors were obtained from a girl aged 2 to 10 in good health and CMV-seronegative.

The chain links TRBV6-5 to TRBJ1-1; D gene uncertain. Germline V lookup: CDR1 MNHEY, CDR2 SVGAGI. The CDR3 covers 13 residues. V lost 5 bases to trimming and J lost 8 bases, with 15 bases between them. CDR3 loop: CASSPPRIREAFF. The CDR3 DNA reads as TGTGCCAGCAGTCCCCCTCGAATCAGGGAAGCTTTCTTT.

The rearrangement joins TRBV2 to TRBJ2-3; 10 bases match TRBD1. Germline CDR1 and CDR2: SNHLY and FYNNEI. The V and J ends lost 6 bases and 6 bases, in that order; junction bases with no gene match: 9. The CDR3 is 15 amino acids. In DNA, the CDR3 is TGTGCCAGCAGCCGGACAGGGGGAGATAGCGATACGCAGTATTTT. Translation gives CASSRTGGDSDTQYF.

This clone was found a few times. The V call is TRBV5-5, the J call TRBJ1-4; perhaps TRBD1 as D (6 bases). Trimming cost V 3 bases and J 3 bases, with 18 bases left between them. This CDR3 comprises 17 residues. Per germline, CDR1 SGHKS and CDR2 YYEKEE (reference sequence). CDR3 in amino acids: CASSSPAQGPANEKLFF. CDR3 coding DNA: TGTGCCAGCAGCTCTCCCGCACAGGGCCCAGCTAATGAAAAACTGTTTTTT.

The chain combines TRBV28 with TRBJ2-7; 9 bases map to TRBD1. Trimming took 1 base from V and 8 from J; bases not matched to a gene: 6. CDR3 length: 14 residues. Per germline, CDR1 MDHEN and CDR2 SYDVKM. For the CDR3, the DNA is TGTGCCAGCAGTTTATTTGGGACAGGGTTTAAGCAGTACTTC. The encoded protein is CASSLFGTGFKQYF.

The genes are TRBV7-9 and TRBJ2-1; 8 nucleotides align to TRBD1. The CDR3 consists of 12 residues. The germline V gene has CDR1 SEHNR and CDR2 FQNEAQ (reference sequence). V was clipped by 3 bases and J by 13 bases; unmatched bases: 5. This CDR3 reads CASSFWDRTQFF. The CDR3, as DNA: TGTGCCAGCAGCTTTTGGGACAGGACTCAGTTCTTC.

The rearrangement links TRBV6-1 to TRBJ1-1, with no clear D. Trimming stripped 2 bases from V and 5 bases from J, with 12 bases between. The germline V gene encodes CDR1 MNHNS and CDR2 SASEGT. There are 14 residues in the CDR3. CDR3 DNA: TGTGCCAGCAGTGAAATTGAGGGTTGGACTGAAGCTTTCTTT. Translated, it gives CASSEIEGWTEAFF.